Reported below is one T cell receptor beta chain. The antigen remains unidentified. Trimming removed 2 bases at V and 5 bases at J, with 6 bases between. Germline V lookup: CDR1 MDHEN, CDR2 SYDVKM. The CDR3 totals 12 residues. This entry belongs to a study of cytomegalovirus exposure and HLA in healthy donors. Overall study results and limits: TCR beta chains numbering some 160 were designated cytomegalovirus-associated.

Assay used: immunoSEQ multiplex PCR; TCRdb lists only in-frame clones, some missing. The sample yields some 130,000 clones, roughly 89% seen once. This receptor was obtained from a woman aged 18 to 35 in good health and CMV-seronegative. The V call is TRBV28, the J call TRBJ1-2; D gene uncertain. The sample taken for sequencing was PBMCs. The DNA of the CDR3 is TGTGCCAGCAGTTTAGGAGTTTATGGCTACACCTTC. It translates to CASSLGVYGYTF.